These T cell receptor beta chains were read from a single sample in a study of T cells in Graves' hyperthyroidism and ophthalmopathy. In TCRdb, the multiplex PCR reads were re-called with MiXCR into one record per CDR3 protein. Among 750,000 to 950,000 distinct CDR3 sequences listed, roughly 40% were seen once. The sample consisted of blood. The receptors were sampled from a man younger than 35 with Graves' hyperthyroidism. The CDR3 runs from the conserved cysteine through the conserved F or W. D genes are given only for firm matches. Clone size is given for some rows only: seen once, a few or many times, or a class if the clone is expanded.

size	J	V	D	DNA	CDR3
many	TRBJ1-5	TRBV7-8	.	TGTGCCAGCAGAGACCATAGCAATCAGCCCCAGCATTTT	CASRDHSNQPQHF
few	TRBJ2-7	TRBV14	TRBD2	TGTGCCAGCAGCCAAGATGTGACTAGCGGGAGCTACGAGCAGTACTTC	CASSQDVTSGSYEQYF
.	TRBJ1-1	TRBV4-1	.	TGCGCCAGCAGCCAACCAGGGAAACAGAACACTGAAGCTTTCTTT	CASSQPGKQNTEAFF
once	TRBJ1-6	TRBV12-3/TRBV12-4	.	TGTGCCAGCAGTTCTGCGACAGCCCCGAATTCACCCCTCCACTTT	CASSSATAPNSPLHF
few	TRBJ2-7	TRBV6-5	TRBD1	TGTGCCAGCAGTTATTGGCAGGGGGCCTACGAGCAGTACTTC	CASSYWQGAYEQYF
.	TRBJ1-6	TRBV19	TRBD1	TGTGCCAGTAGTATAGCCCCGGGACAGGAGTCTTCACCCCTCCACTTT	CASSIAPGQESSPLHF
.	TRBJ2-7	TRBV29-1	.	TGCAGTTACATAGGGAGTAGCTCCTACGAGCAGTACTTC	CSYIGSSSYEQYF
.	TRBJ2-2	TRBV4-3	.	TGCGCCAGCAGCCAACTGGGGCCTCACACCGGGGAGCTGTTTTTT	CASSQLGPHTGELFF
many	TRBJ1-5	TRBV20-1	.	TGCAGTGCTAGTCCCGGCGGATTCAATCAGCCCCAGCATTTT	CSASPGGFNQPQHF
once	TRBJ2-2	TRBV5-4	TRBD2	TGTGCCAGCAGCATACTAGCGGGACCCACCGGGGAGCTGTTTTTT	CASSILAGPTGELFF
.	TRBJ2-5	TRBV7-3	.	TGTGCCAGCAGCAACCTAGGGGGGACCCAAGAGACCCAGTACTTC	CASSNLGGTQETQYF
.	TRBJ1-5	TRBV7-2	TRBD1	TGCGCCAGCAGCCAAGGGGAGGGGGCGGATCAGCCCCAGCATTTT	CASSQGEGADQPQHF
.	TRBJ2-6	TRBV4-1	TRBD1	TGCGCCAGCAGCCATGGGGACAGGCCCTCTGGGGCCAACGTCCTGACTTTC	CASSHGDRPSGANVLTF
.	TRBJ1-6	TRBV6-5	.	TGTGCCAGCAGTTATGGGGGAGGGAATTCACCCCTCCACTTT	CASSYGGGNSPLHF
many	TRBJ1-2	TRBV20-1	TRBD1	TGCAGTGCCCGGGGGACAGGAAGATATGGCTACACCTTC	CSARGTGRYGYTF
.	TRBJ2-7	TRBV11-2	.	TGTGCCAGCAGTTTAGTCGGGGACCCAAGTGCCTACGAGCAGTACTTC	CASSLVGDPSAYEQYF
few	TRBJ2-5	TRBV5-6	TRBD2	TGTGCCAGCAGCTATACTAGCGGGGGGTCGGAGACCCAGTACTTC	CASSYTSGGSETQYF
many	TRBJ2-6	TRBV10-3	TRBD1	TGTGCCATTGGGGACAGTCTAGTCTCTGGGGCCAACGTCCTGACTTTC	CAIGDSLVSGANVLTF
many	TRBJ2-5	TRBV10-2	TRBD2	TGCGCCAGCAGTGAGGCGGGGAGCGGGGGTTCAAAAGAGACCCAGTACTTC	CASSEAGSGGSKETQYF
.	TRBJ2-5	TRBV6-6	.	TGTGCCAGCAGTTACGGGACCCAGTACTTC	CASSYGTQYF
.	TRBJ1-6	TRBV5-8	TRBD1	TGCGCCAGCAGCCACGTACCGGGACAGACAACCTATAATTCACCCCTCCACTTT	CASSHVPGQTTYNSPLHF
.	TRBJ1-5	TRBV5-1	TRBD1	TGCGCCAGCAGCTTGGAGGGACAGGTTAATCAGCCCCAGCATTTT	CASSLEGQVNQPQHF
many	TRBJ2-2	TRBV10-3	TRBD1	TGTGCCATCAGGACAGGGATCAACACCGGGGAGCTGTTTTTT	CAIRTGINTGELFF
many	TRBJ1-5	TRBV20-1	.	TGCAGTGCCAATAAAGAGGGGGGAGGTCAGCCCCAGCATTTT	CSANKEGGGQPQHF
.	TRBJ1-3	TRBV5-4	.	TGTGCCAGCAGCCTGCCTATTGGCTTGGGAAACACCATATATTTT	CASSLPIGLGNTIYF
many	TRBJ1-1	TRBV10-3	.	TGTGCCATCAGCCGGGCGCTTGTGGGGGCAATTGAAGCTTTCTTT	CAISRALVGAIEAFF
.	TRBJ1-5	TRBV2	.	TGTGCCAGCATGTGGTGGCAGGCCCGTAATCAGCCCCAGCATTTT	CASMWWQARNQPQHF
many	TRBJ2-2	TRBV7-8	.	TGTGCCAGCAGCTTACCAAGGACTGTCTCCGGGGAGCTGTTTTTT	CASSLPRTVSGELFF
few	TRBJ1-5	TRBV12-3/TRBV12-4	.	TGTGCCAGCAGTCGACCGAAGGCAGGGGGCAATCAGCCCCAGCATTTT	CASSRPKAGGNQPQHF
once	TRBJ2-7	TRBV7-8	.	TGTGCCAGCAGCTTCTCTCTCGGGCAGGAAAGCTCCTACGAGCAGTACTTC	CASSFSLGQESSYEQYF
many	TRBJ1-1	TRBV20-1	.	TGCAGTGCTAGAGATCTCAGGGTGAACACTGAAGCTTTCTTT	CSARDLRVNTEAFF
.	TRBJ1-6	TRBV12-3/TRBV12-4	.	TGTGCCGGCAGATCGACTGACTCCTATAATTCACCCCTCCACTTT	CAGRSTDSYNSPLHF
.	TRBJ1-6	TRBV7-9	.	TGTGCCAGCAGCTGGTCCCGGGACCTAATAACCCTCCACTTT	CASSWSRDLITLHF
many	TRBJ1-1	TRBV29-1	.	TGCAGCGTTGAACCCGGGGGATATGAAGCTTTCTTT	CSVEPGGYEAFF
few	TRBJ1-5	TRBV6-6	.	TGTGCCAGCAGTCGACGGACTAGCAATCAGCCCCAGCATTTT	CASSRRTSNQPQHF
.	TRBJ2-4	TRBV15	.	TGTGCCACCAGCAGAAGACAGGACATTCAGTACTTC	CATSRRQDIQYF
.	TRBJ1-2	TRBV10-3	.	TGTGCCATCAGGGGTGACGGACCCGACTATGGCTACACCTTC	CAIRGDGPDYGYTF
many	TRBJ1-6	TRBV10-3	TRBD1	TGTGCCATCAGTGAGACCGGGACAGGCGGCTATTCACCCCTCCACTTT	CAISETGTGGYSPLHF
.	TRBJ1-5	TRBV10-3	TRBD1	TGTGCCACCGGGACAGGGTATGAGCAGCCCCAGCATTTT	CATGTGYEQPQHF
.	TRBJ2-7	TRBV15	.	TGTGCCACCAGCAGCCAGGACAACTCCTACGAGCAGTACTTC	CATSSQDNSYEQYF